This T cell receptor (beta chain) was identified in a study of cytomegalovirus exposure and HLA in healthy donors. Study observations and caveats: Cytomegalovirus status, reportedly, was diagnosed with high specificity and sensitivity by the classifier.

The CDR3 totals 13 residues. Between the trimmed V and J ends, which lost 7 bases and 5 bases, there was a span of 12 bases. Germline CDR1 is MNHEY and CDR2 is SMNVEV (reference sequence). To note about this clone: Its antigen is not identified.

With 60 Vbeta and 13 Jbeta primers, the PCR was carried out. This table comes from immunoSEQ multiplex PCR, and its TCRdb copy is limited to in-frame clones, with some not included. The sample includes 150,000 to 200,000 clones. The sequenced sample was PBMCs. The receptor comes from a man between 25 and 39 years old in good health and CMV-seronegative. This rearrangement joins TRBV27 to TRBJ2-1; no definite D call. The DNA for the CDR3 is TGTGCCAGCAAGGAGTACTCGAACAATGAGCAGTTCTTC. Protein sequence: CASKEYSNNEQFF.